One and the same sample provided the 32 T cell receptor beta chains below, sequenced in a study of T cell repertoires in cytomegalovirus infection (dated by TCRdb to 2018 to 2020). Sequencer: Illumina HiSeq 1500. TCRdb cleaned the public reads at Q25 with fastp, built clones with MiXCR and kept in-frame beta chains. Here each entry gathers all rows of one CDR3 protein and keeps the most common genes and DNA. The sample has approximately 910,000 distinct CDR3 sequences on record, approximately 30% of them singletons. The ten largest clones represent 13% of the sample. For these receptors, no antigen is known. The treatment or condition tag for this specimen amounts to: in vitro stimulation with specific CMV peptide epitopes to enrich CMV-specific T cells. Sequenced here: cultured CD8+ T cells from PBMCs, sampled from culture after CMV antigen stimulation. All receptors come from a human donor in good health (CMV status not recorded). Some clones in this sample may be carry-over from other donors' samples.

The genes are TRBV29-1 and TRBJ2-3; D may be TRBD1 or TRBD2 (5 bases each). This CDR3 is 13 amino acids long. V gave up 4 bases and J gave up 2 bases, with 10 bases separating them. CDR1 is SQVTM and CDR2 is ANQGSEA in the germline V gene. The CDR3 DNA follows: TGCAGCGTTGGGGGGAGACCCACAGATACGCAGTATTTT. It yields the protein CSVGGRPTDTQYF.

This sequence joins TRBV24-1 and TRBJ2-3; 7 positions match TRBD2. Germline CDR1 and CDR2: KGHDR and SFDVKD. This CDR3 is built from 17 residues. V lost 0 bases and J lost 1; bases outside the gene matches: 6. The CDR3 reads CATSDLKTGGGTDTQYF. The CDR3 nucleotides are TGTGCCACCAGTGATTTGAAAACGGGGGGAGGCACAGATACGCAGTATTTT.

The sample holds a few counts of this clonotype. The genes are TRBV29-1 and TRBJ2-2; D uncertain. Germline V lookup: CDR1 SQVTM, CDR2 ANQGSEA. The length of the CDR3 is 10 residues. V lost 3 bases, J lost 7 bases, and 3 bases lay in between. CDR3 coding DNA: TGCAGCGTTGATTTCGGGGAGCTGTTTTTT. This encodes CSVDFGELFF.

The V call is TRBV20-1, the J call TRBJ2-7, with TRBD1 identical over 7 bases. Per germline, CDR1 DFQATT and CDR2 SNEGSKA (reference sequence). V lost 2 bases to trimming and J lost 4 bases; unmatched junction nucleotides: 8. This CDR3 is 14 amino acids long. The CDR3 nucleotides are TGCAGTGCTAGACCCCCAGGGGGAGTGTACGAGCAGTACGTC. Residues: CSARPPGGVYEQYV.

This chain joins TRBV7-3 and TRBJ2-5; 13 bases agree with TRBD2. V was clipped by 4 bases and J by 3 bases; unmatched bases: 5. Looked up from germline, CDR1 is SGHTA and CDR2 is FQGTGA. The CDR3 runs to 16 residues. In nucleotides, the CDR3 is TGTGCCAGCAGCTCGGGGACTAGCGGGGTGGAAGAGACCCAGTACTTC. This sequence encodes CASSSGTSGVEETQYF.

This rearrangement joins TRBV20-1 to TRBJ2-3; 7 bases fit TRBD2. The CDR3 has 13 residues. Germline lookup yields CDR1 DFQATT and CDR2 SNEGSKA (reference sequence). J lost 8 bases, V lost 0 bases, and 5 bases had no gene match. This chain's CDR3 is CSARDGGGGTQYF. CDR3 sequence (DNA): TGCAGTGCTAGAGATGGGGGGGGGGGTACGCAGTATTTT.

This clonotype was counted between two and nine times. This chain uses TRBV12-3 or TRBV12-4 with TRBJ1-1; TRBD1 matches at 12 bases. After removal of 6 bases from V and 4 bases from J, the junction contained 3 bases not matched to a gene. The CDR3 is 14 amino acids. The CDR3 loop reads CASRGQGAFTEAFF. Here the CDR3 DNA reads TGTGCCAGCAGGGGACAGGGGGCTTTCACTGAAGCTTTCTTT.

This chain connects TRBV4-3 to TRBJ1-6; D remains ambiguous. V was clipped by 0 bases and J by 5 bases, with 11 bases between them. From germline, CDR1 is LGHNA and CDR2 YSLEER. The CDR3 runs 16 residues. CDR3 protein: CASSQDDGYDNSPLHF. The CDR3 DNA reads as TGCGCCAGCAGCCAAGACGATGGGTACGATAATTCACCCCTCCACTTT.

V and J are TRBV19 and TRBJ2-3; TRBD1 aligns across 9 bases. Germline-derived CDR1 and CDR2 are LNHDA and SQIVND (reference sequence). After removal of 9 bases from V and 1 base from J, the junction contained 5 bases not matched to a gene. The CDR3 has 14 residues. The CDR3 DNA sequence: TGTGCCAGCGGGACAGGGACAGGCACAGATACGCAGTATTTT. Encoded protein: CASGTGTGTDTQYF.

This clonotype came up a few times. The chain combines TRBV19 with TRBJ2-1; TRBD1 might be the D (8 bases). V gave up 8 bases and J gave up 14 bases, with 13 bases separating them. The CDR3 sequence is 10 residues long. Germline V gene lookup returns CDR1 LNHDA and CDR2 SQIVND (reference sequence). The CDR3 bases are TGTGCCAGTGGAACAGGGGGGGAGTTCTTC. Translated, it gives CASGTGGEFF.

This clonotype was seen a few times. V is TRBV20-1 and J is TRBJ2-7; 7 bases fit TRBD1. With 0 bases clipped from V and 3 bases from J, the junction kept 8 bases outside the gene matches. This CDR3 is 15 amino acids long. Per germline, CDR1 DFQATT and CDR2 SNEGSKA (reference sequence). In nucleotides, the CDR3 is TGCAGTGCTAGAGAAAGGGGACAGACCCTCTACGAGCAGTACTTC. Protein sequence: CSARERGQTLYEQYF.

As regards this clonotype: Just one base apart from a much larger clone, this may be a read error. The chain employs TRBV7-8 and TRBJ2-4; D is unresolved. Germline V gene data show CDR1 as SGHVS and CDR2 as FQNEAQ. The CDR3 is 15 amino acids. V was pared by 5 bases and J by 2 bases, with 13 bases between. The CDR3 spells CASSRGRVTKNIQYF. The CDR3 DNA follows: TGTGCCAGCAGCCGAGGAAGGGTGACCAAAAACATTCAGTACTTC.

This clonotype has a handful of counts. CDR3 DNA sequence: TGCGCCAGCAGCCCCCGACTAGCGGGGGCATCGACTGAGACCCAGTACTTC. Residues: CASSPRLAGASTETQYF. The rearrangement links TRBV4-1 to TRBJ2-5, with TRBD2 identical over 12 bases. V shed 4 bases and J 5 bases; nucleotides not matched to a gene: 11. The CDR3 contains 17 residues. CDR1 and CDR2 (germline): MGHRA, YSYEKL.

The gene calls are TRBV24-1 and TRBJ1-1; 9 bases align to TRBD1. With V trimmed by 4 bases and J by 0 bases, 23 bases remained unmatched. The CDR3 loop spans 22 amino acids. Germline V gives CDR1 KGHDR, CDR2 SFDVKD. The CDR3 nucleotides read TGTGCCACCAGTGAGAACCGTGTCCCGGGACAGGGATTGCGGCACTTGAACACTGAAGCTTTCTTT. It translates to CATSENRVPGQGLRHLNTEAFF.

This clonotype was detected only a few times. This chain joins TRBV6-2 or TRBV6-3 and TRBJ2-2; possible D gene TRBD1, 6 bases. Trimming stripped 4 bases from V and 5 bases from J, with 14 bases between. The CDR3 length is 15 residues. Germline loops: CDR1 MNHEY, CDR2 SVGEGT. CDR3 in DNA: TGTGCCAGCAGTTTCTTACAGGGCCCAACCGGGGAGCTGTTTTTT. It codes for CASSFLQGPTGELFF.

The V and J genes are TRBV19 and TRBJ2-6; 8 nucleotides align to TRBD2. J gave up 6 bases and V 5 bases, and 9 bases lay outside the gene matches. The CDR3 is made up of 16 amino acids. Germline loops: CDR1 LNHDA, CDR2 SQIVND (reference sequence). Written as DNA, the CDR3 is TGTGCCAGTAGTGACCCCGCGGGGGGACAGGCCAACGTCCTGACTTTC. Translation: CASSDPAGGQANVLTF.

Of note for this clonotype: One end of the junction does not line up with germline, which may come from a read error. V usage is TRBV9 and J usage is TRBJ2-1; TRBD2 aligns across 10 bases. In germline, CDR1 is SGDLS, CDR2 YYNGEE. The CDR3 loop spans 15 amino acids. The CDR3 DNA sequence: TGTGCCAGCAGCGTAAAGAGCGGGGGGGCGGATGAGCAGTCCTTC. It encodes CASSVKSGGADEQSF.

For the CDR3, the DNA is TGTGCCATCAGTGAGGATCTTGGGAAGGCACGGTTCGCTAACTATGGCTACACCTTC. Protein product: CAISEDLGKARFANYGYTF. J is TRBJ1-2 and V is TRBV10-3; no firm D call. Per germline, CDR1 ENHRY and CDR2 SYGVKD. V was clipped by 2 bases and J by 0 bases, with 22 bases between them. The CDR3 sequence is 19 residues long.

The chain links TRBV11-2 to TRBJ2-7; 7 bases are shared with TRBD1. Per the germline V gene, CDR1 is SGHAT and CDR2 is FQNNGV. Trimming took 3 bases from V and 5 from J; bases not matched to a gene: 7. The CDR3 runs 14 residues. CDR3 nucleotide sequence: TGTGCCAGCAGCTTGAGGGGGCGCCCCGACGAGCAGTACTTC. Translated, it gives CASSLRGRPDEQYF.

This clonotype was observed at least ten times. The chain uses TRBV7-9 and TRBJ2-7; weak D call: TRBD1 (5 bases). Trimming took 5 bases from V and 5 from J, leaving 16 bases between them. The CDR3 runs 14 residues. The germline CDR1 and CDR2 sequences are SEHNR and FQNEAQ (reference sequence). The CDR3 spells CASSPLKGFHEQYF. The CDR3 DNA follows: TGTGCCAGCAGCCCGTTGAAGGGGTTTCACGAGCAGTACTTC.

The rearrangement joins TRBV25-1 to TRBJ1-4; 9 nucleotides match TRBD1. Germline lookup yields CDR1 MGHDK and CDR2 SYGVNS. This CDR3 region has 13 residues. V lost 8 bases, J lost 8 bases, and 6 bases stayed unmatched. CDR3 nucleotide sequence: TGTGCCAGCCAACAGGGGGCGCGGGAAAAACTGTTTTTT. The encoded protein is CASQQGAREKLFF.

Comments on this clonotype: A read error may account for a junction end that differs from germline. The chain has TRBV25-1 and TRBJ1-2; 12 bases are shared with TRBD1. The CDR3 is made up of 18 amino acids. Germline CDR1 MGHDK, CDR2 SYGVNS. CDR3 in DNA: TGTGCCAGCAGTGAACCTCTCCCCGGGACAGGGGGCGGTTATGACTACACCTTC. Translating gives CASSEPLPGTGGGYDYTF.

This chain joins TRBV6-2 or TRBV6-3 and TRBJ2-1; 8 bases align to TRBD2. The CDR3 runs to 16 residues. Germline V CDR1 and CDR2: MNHEY, SVGEGT. V shed 4 bases, J shed 0 bases, and the junction held 5 bases outside the gene matches. CDR3 in DNA: TGTGCCAGCAGTTTGGAGCGGGGGCCCTCCTACAATGAGCAGTTCTTC. Translated, it gives CASSLERGPSYNEQFF.

This clonotype was seen a few times. The genes are TRBV6-1 and TRBJ1-6; D remains unclear. Germline loops: CDR1 MNHNS, CDR2 SASEGT. The V and J ends lost 6 bases and 0 bases respectively, with 12 bases between them. The length of the CDR3 is 16 residues. Written as DNA, the CDR3 is TGTGCCAGCAGATACCAAGGAAGCTCCTATAATTCACCCCTCCACTTT. Translation: CASRYQGSSYNSPLHF.

The rearrangement joins TRBV5-4 to TRBJ2-5; weak D call: TRBD2 (6 bases). The ends were cut back, 3 bases at V and 0 bases at J, with 12 bases in the middle. The germline gives CDR1 SGHNT, CDR2 YYREEE (reference sequence). The CDR3 runs 15 residues. CDR3: CASSSGLKYQETQYF. CDR3 in DNA: TGTGCCAGCAGCTCGGGACTTAAGTACCAAGAGACCCAGTACTTC. Together with reference TRBV5-4 and TRBJ2-5, the CDR3 gives the full variable domain: ETGVTQSPTHLIKTRGQQVTLRCSSQSGHNTVSWYQQALGQGPQFIFQYYREEENGRGNFPPRFSGLQFPNYSSELNVNALELDDSALYLCASSSGLKYQETQYFGPGTRLLVL.

The chain combines TRBV27 with TRBJ1-5; D perhaps matches TRBD1 (6 bases). CDR1 is MNHEY and CDR2 is SMNVEV in the germline V gene (reference sequence). This CDR3 spans 15 amino acids. The V and J ends lost 4 bases and 4 bases respectively, with 14 bases between them. The CDR3 loop reads CASSSRQAFNQPQHF. CDR3 nucleotides: TGTGCCAGCAGTTCTCGACAGGCTTTTAATCAGCCCCAGCATTTT.

The J gene is TRBJ2-7, the V gene TRBV2; a weak D match, TRBD1 (5 bases). Per germline, CDR1 SNHLY and CDR2 FYNNEI. The V end was cut by 6 bases, the J end by 5 bases, with 17 bases between. The CDR3 totals 14 residues. The CDR3, as DNA: TGTGCCAGCAGCCCGGACACTGAGGACCACGAGCAGTACTTC. Translating it yields CASSPDTEDHEQYF.

This clonotype has only a few counts. The rearrangement links TRBV27 to TRBJ2-3, with TRBD2 matching over 9 bases. Trimming removed 7 bases from V and 4 bases from J; junction bases left unmatched: 9. The CDR3 length is 15 residues. Germline V lookup: CDR1 MNHEY, CDR2 SMNVEV (reference sequence). CDR3 amino acids: CASNLAGDHPDTQYF. The DNA for the CDR3 is TGTGCCAGCAACTTAGCGGGGGACCACCCAGATACGCAGTATTTT.

This sequence joins TRBV4-1 and TRBJ1-1; D not resolved. V lost 1 base to trimming and J lost 1 base, with 10 bases between them. This CDR3 is 15 amino acids long. CDR1 MGHRA and CDR2 YSYEKL come from the germline V gene. CDR3 DNA sequence: TGCGCCAGCAGCCAAGGAGCACGGGCGAACACTGAAGCTTTCTTT. Its protein product is CASSQGARANTEAFF.

The J gene is TRBJ2-7, the V gene TRBV10-3, with TRBD2 matching 8 bases. V lost 0 bases, J lost 1 base, and 5 bases stayed unmatched. Germline V gives CDR1 ENHRY, CDR2 SYGVKD. This CDR3 has 16 amino acids. CDR3 in amino acids: CAISESVGGGSYEQYV. The CDR3 DNA reads TGTGCCATCAGTGAGTCGGTGGGCGGGGGGTCCTACGAGCAGTACGTC.

The chain carries TRBV14 and TRBJ2-1, with a possible D match to TRBD2 (7 bases). Between the trimmed V and J ends, which lost 4 bases and 2 bases, there was a span of 12 bases. This CDR3 is 15 amino acids long. From germline, CDR1 is SGHDN and CDR2 FVKESK. This CDR3 is CASSPRGAPYNEQFF. Here the CDR3 DNA reads TGTGCCAGCAGCCCCCGGGGGGCCCCCTACAATGAGCAGTTCTTC. The full variable domain, completed using reference TRBV14 and TRBJ2-1, is EAGVTQFPSHSVIEKGQTVTLRCDPISGHDNLYWYRRVMGKEIKFLLHFVKESKQDESGMPNNRFLAERTGGTYSTLKVQPAELEDSGVYFCASSPRGAPYNEQFFGPGTRLTVL.

The chain carries TRBV7-4 and TRBJ1-2, with a weak D call TRBD1 (6 bases). The CDR3 loop spans 13 amino acids. Germline values: CDR1 SGHVT, CDR2 SQSDAQ. The V gene lost 5 bases and the J gene lost 4 bases, with 11 bases spanning the gap. The CDR3 spells CASSKDSLYGYTF. The CDR3 DNA sequence: TGTGCCAGCAGCAAGGACAGCCTCTATGGCTACACCTTC.